This T cell receptor (beta chain) emerged from a study of control samples from healthy donors and cancer patients. CDR1 and CDR2 from the germline V gene are SQVTM and ANQGSEA. Trimming removed 4 bases from V and 6 bases from J; junction bases left unmatched: 6. The CDR3 contains 14 residues. The data were produced by immunoSEQ multiplex PCR, yet TCRdb's version contains in-frame clones alone and is incomplete. Of 90,000 to 100,000 clones listed, about 79% are singletons. This clone was detected only once. V gene TRBV29-1 combines with J gene TRBJ2-1, with 10 nucleotides matching TRBD2. The sequenced sample was blood. The sequence was collected from a woman aged 25 to 39 in good health. The CDR3 coding sequence is TGCAGCGTTGCCCAGCGGGGGGGAACCAATGAGCAGTTCTTC. It yields the protein CSVAQRGGTNEQFF.